This T cell receptor beta chain was observed in a study of blood T cell repertoires in COVID-19. On the study more broadly: The United States, Italy and Spain provided the acute and convalescent COVID-19 samples. PBMCs, B-cell-depleted T cells, or T cells were the source of the cDNA or gDNA that made up the material.

Authors' analysis steps: Estimates of nucleated cell counts were drawn from the amplification of reference gene primers. Assay used: immunoSEQ multiplex PCR; TCRdb lists only in-frame clones, some missing. For V, J and clone size, that table is used; D and trimming come from the DNA. The data contain about 150,000 clones, about four fifths of them singletons. This CDR3 contains 16 residues. The ends lost 4 bases at V and 3 bases at J; junction bases unmatched: 10. Looked up from germline, CDR1 is SGHRS and CDR2 is YFSETQ. The V and J genes are TRBV5-1 and TRBJ2-7; TRBD2 matches 10 bases. Sequenced: peripheral blood. The receptor comes from a woman older than 75 with acute or convalescent COVID-19. CDR3: CASSPGWGLAIYEQYF. In DNA form, the CDR3 reads TGCGCCAGCAGCCCAGGGTGGGGACTAGCGATCTACGAGCAGTACTTC.